The present entry profiles one TCR beta chain with its context. What it recognizes is unknown. The data were taken from a study of T cells in Graves' hyperthyroidism and ophthalmopathy. Uncontrolled infection, other autoimmune disease, pregnancy or lactation excluded patients. The TCR beta CDR3 regions underwent amplification using RNA transcripts as the source. HTBI primers drove first-round RT-PCR of the TCR CDR3. TCRdb fed the multiplex PCR reads into MiXCR, producing one record per CDR3 protein. This sample carries 480,000 or so distinct CDR3 sequences, over 35% of them seen once, and the ten largest clones take about 45%. Findings and limits, study-wide: In the blood, most expanded thyroid clonotypes above 0.001 appeared as well. In the analysis, a 13 V-J model separated ophthalmopathy from stable hyperthyroidism. The model anticipated ophthalmopathy a median approximately 6.6 months pre-onset.

The sequence derives from an adult woman with Graves' disease, either hyperthyroidism or ophthalmopathy (not recorded which). Sequencing input: peripheral blood or thyroid tissue (not recorded which).

The CDR3 protein is CASSYRTGGRSSNQPQHF. The CDR3 DNA is TGTGCCAGCAGTTATCGGACAGGGGGTAGGAGTAGCAATCAGCCCCAGCATTTT. The V gene is TRBV2, the J gene TRBJ1-5; TRBD1 matches at 10 bases. Germline CDR1 and CDR2: SNHLY and FYNNEI. The CDR3 is 18 residues long. V shed 5 bases and J 0 bases; nucleotides not matched to a gene: 10.